The 23 T cell receptor beta chains below were found in one sample sequenced in a study of shared clonotypes between healthy human individuals. Clones were sequenced by immunoSEQ multiplex PCR, and TCRdb holds only the in-frame ones, with some missing. Among about 2 million clones, about 95% were seen once, and the ten largest hold 0.9% to 1.4%. Naive CD8 cells were CD45RO-negative, positively selected for CCR7, excluding terminally differentiated effector memory CD45RA+ cells. Sample: naive CD8+ T cells sorted from blood. The source of these receptors is a man between 18 and 35 years old in good health.

The CDR3 loop reads CASSLISGVSQFF. The CDR3 DNA reads as TGTGCCAGCAGCTTAATCTCGGGAGTTTCGCAGTTCTTC. This chain uses TRBV7-9 with TRBJ2-1; maybe TRBD2 (6 bases). CDR1 SEHNR and CDR2 FQNEAQ come from the germline V gene (reference sequence). V was shortened by 2 bases and J by 12 bases, with 14 bases between the two germline ends. This CDR3 has 13 amino acids.

V gene TRBV4-3 combines with J gene TRBJ1-2; D unresolved. Trimming removed 5 bases from V and 0 bases from J, with 13 bases in between. The CDR3 is 15 residues long. CDR1 and CDR2 from the germline V gene are LGHNA and YSLEER. CDR3 DNA sequence: TGCGCCAGCAGCGTTCACTCCAAACCTAACTATGGCTACACCTTC. Its protein is CASSVHSKPNYGYTF.

Details on this clone: A junction boundary mismatches the germline segment, possibly from a read error. This sample includes further DNA sequences coding for the same CDR3. The genes are TRBV10-3 and TRBJ1-1; D is unresolved. The CDR3 contains 12 residues. Germline CDR1 reads ENHRY; CDR2 reads SYGVKD. The CDR3 is CAITEGGTEAFF. CDR3 nucleotides: TGTGCCATCACTGAGGGCGGGACTGAAGCTTTCTTT.

The chain is built from TRBV19 and TRBJ2-2; 7 nucleotides line up with TRBD2. The CDR3 length is 16 residues. The V gene end was trimmed by 1 base and the J gene end by 5 bases; junction bases not matched to a gene: 7. Germline assignment: CDR1 LNHDA and CDR2 SQIVND (reference sequence). The CDR3 region has the DNA TGTGCCAGTAGTATAGTGGGAGGGCGCGTAACCGGGGAGCTGTTTTTT. Translation: CASSIVGGRVTGELFF.

To note about this clone: Other DNA sequences from this sample encode an identical CDR3 as well. The J gene is TRBJ2-7, the V gene TRBV27, with D tentatively TRBD1 (6 bases). The CDR3 is 13 residues long. V was pared by 3 bases and J by 4 bases, with 10 bases between. Germline V gene data show CDR1 as MNHEY and CDR2 as SMNVEV (reference sequence). The CDR3 coding sequence is TGTGCCAGCAGTTTGGGCAGGGGTTACGAGCAGTACTTC. As protein: CASSLGRGYEQYF.

The CDR3 here is CACDREETQYF. The CDR3 region has the DNA TGTGCCTGCGACAGGGAAGAGACCCAGTACTTC. V and J are TRBV7-9 and TRBJ2-5, with 7 bases identical to TRBD1. Germline values: CDR1 SEHNR, CDR2 FQNEAQ (reference sequence). V trimming: 11 bases; J trimming: 3 bases; junction bases outside the gene matches: 3. CDR3 length equals 11 residues.

The chain is built from TRBV7-9 and TRBJ2-5; TRBD1 matches at 9 bases. V lost 2 bases and J lost 5; bases outside the gene matches: 3. Germline-derived CDR1 and CDR2 are SEHNR and FQNEAQ (reference sequence). This CDR3 has 14 residues. Written as DNA, the CDR3 is TGTGCCAGCAGCTTACTGACAGGGGGGGAGACCCAGTACTTC. Its protein is CASSLLTGGETQYF.

In regard to this clone: This same CDR3 is encoded by further DNA sequences in the sample. J is TRBJ1-2 and V is TRBV29-1; D remains ambiguous. Germline V CDR1 and CDR2: SQVTM, ANQGSEA. The V end lost 4 bases, the J end lost 4 bases, and 7 bases lay between the germline ends. The CDR3 is 11 residues long. CDR3 coding DNA: TGCAGCGTTGGAACGGTCTATGGCTACACCTTC. It codes for CSVGTVYGYTF. The complete variable domain, with remaining parts taken from reference TRBV29-1 and TRBJ1-2, reads SAVISQKPSRDICQRGTSLTIQCQVDSQVTMMFWYRQQPGQSLTLIATANQGSEATYESGFVIDKFPISRPNLTFSTLTVSNMSPEDSSIYLCSVGTVYGYTFGSGTRLTVV.

The J gene is TRBJ1-1, the V gene TRBV19; TRBD1 is a possible D gene (5 bases). The CDR3 length is 13 residues. Per the germline V gene, CDR1 is LNHDA and CDR2 is SQIVND (reference sequence). V dropped 7 bases and J dropped 2 bases, with 11 bases sitting between them. For the CDR3, the DNA is TGTGCCAGTACCGAGGGGATTAACACTGAAGCTTTCTTT. Amino acids: CASTEGINTEAFF.

The rearrangement uses TRBV2 and TRBJ2-7, with TRBD1 identical over 9 bases. The junction had 8 bases not matched to a gene; V was cut back by 5 bases and J by 0 bases. Germline CDR1 is SNHLY and CDR2 is FYNNEI. The CDR3 has 16 amino acids. The CDR3 protein is CASSPGTGFFSYEQYF. The CDR3, as DNA: TGTGCCAGCAGTCCCGGGACAGGGTTTTTCTCCTACGAGCAGTACTTC.

The CDR3 is CASSEDTYNSPLHF. CDR3 coding DNA: TGCGCCAGCAGTGAGGACACGTATAATTCACCCCTCCACTTT. This sequence joins TRBV10-2 and TRBJ1-6; no clear D. Germline V gene data show CDR1 as WSHSY and CDR2 as SAAADI. The V and J ends lost 2 bases and 4 bases respectively, with 6 bases between them. CDR3 length: 14 amino acids.

V and J are TRBV5-6 and TRBJ2-3; unclear D gene. V shed 1 base and J shed 2 bases, with 8 bases lying between them. The length of the CDR3 is 14 residues. Germline CDR1 SGHDT, CDR2 YYEEEE. The chain's CDR3 is CASSLYGYTDTQYF. The CDR3 bases are TGTGCCAGCAGCTTGTACGGATACACAGATACGCAGTATTTT.

This clone was seen once. This chain links TRBV19 with TRBJ1-6, with TRBD1 matching over 9 bases. Germline-derived CDR1 and CDR2 are LNHDA and SQIVND (reference sequence). There are 14 residues in the CDR3. V was pared by 6 bases and J by 8 bases, with 5 bases of the junction left unmatched. The CDR3 bases are TGTGCCAGTAGGATCGGACAGGGGTATTCACCCCTCCACTTT. This encodes CASRIGQGYSPLHF.

The CDR3 sequence is CASSQVGGAPGANVLTF. The CDR3 coding sequence is TGCGCCAGCAGCCAAGTGGGGGGGGCCCCTGGGGCCAACGTCCTGACTTTC. The chain uses TRBV4-1 and TRBJ2-6, with a weak D call TRBD2 (7 bases). The germline CDR1 and CDR2 sequences are MGHRA and YSYEKL. V lost 1 base and J 2 bases, leaving 12 bases between the germline ends. The CDR3 has 17 residues.

J is TRBJ1-6 and V is TRBV30; 11 bases are a match to TRBD1. The CDR3 consists of 20 residues. V shed 0 bases, J shed 0 bases, and the junction held 10 bases outside the gene matches. Looked up from germline, CDR1 is GTSNPN and CDR2 is SVGIG (reference sequence). Written as DNA, the CDR3 is TGTGCCTGGAGTGTTAGGACAGGGGGCCCCTCAAGCTCCTATAATTCACCCCTCCACTTT. The encoded protein is CAWSVRTGGPSSSYNSPLHF.

This sequence joins TRBV27 and TRBJ1-1, with 9 positions matching TRBD1. Per the germline V gene, CDR1 is MNHEY and CDR2 is SMNVEV (reference sequence). V shed 2 bases and J 4 bases; nucleotides not matched to a gene: 2. The CDR3 runs 14 residues. This CDR3 is CASSLVQGATEAFF. The CDR3, as DNA: TGTGCCAGCAGTTTAGTACAGGGGGCCACTGAAGCTTTCTTT.

This chain connects TRBV5-6 to TRBJ2-3; 8 nucleotides agree with TRBD1. CDR3 length: 16 amino acids. Germline lookup yields CDR1 SGHDT and CDR2 YYEEEE. V was clipped by 1 base and J by 5 bases; unmatched bases: 9. As DNA, the CDR3 is TGTGCCAGCAGCTTGTGGGAGACAGGGGTTGGAGATACGCAGTATTTT. This translates into CASSLWETGVGDTQYF.

CDR3 coding DNA: TGTGCCAGCAGTTTATATTCCCAGCTGGAACCCCAGCATTTT. Its protein product is CASSLYSQLEPQHF. V and J are TRBV27 and TRBJ1-5, with D uncertain. CDR1 and CDR2 (germline): MNHEY, SMNVEV (reference sequence). The CDR3 length is 14 residues. Trimming pared 1 base from V and 10 bases from J, leaving 14 bases between.

This clone was observed once. As DNA, the CDR3 is TGTGCCAGCAGCTGGGACAACACTGAAGCTTTCTTT. Protein: CASSWDNTEAFF. The chain joins TRBV9 to TRBJ1-1, with D perhaps TRBD1 (5 bases). CDR1 and CDR2 from the germline V gene are SGDLS and YYNGEE. The length of the CDR3 is 12 residues. Trimming removed 4 bases at V and 2 bases at J, with 6 bases between.

This clone was picked up one time. CDR3 sequence (DNA): TGTGCCAGCAGAACTGACCCGGCGGGTGGCTACACCTTC. Translating gives CASRTDPAGGYTF. The V gene is TRBV7-9, the J gene TRBJ1-2; no firm D call. Germline loops: CDR1 SEHNR, CDR2 FQNEAQ (reference sequence). V lost 6 bases and J 7 bases, leaving 15 bases between the germline ends. The CDR3 totals 13 residues.

This sequence joins TRBV28 and TRBJ1-1; D is possibly TRBD1 (6 bases). The V gene's germline CDR1 is MDHEN and CDR2 SYDVKM. Trimming stripped 4 bases from V and 1 base from J, with 19 bases between. This CDR3 is 17 amino acids long. This CDR3 is CASSSSRTVPANTEAFF. The CDR3 DNA sequence: TGTGCCAGCAGTTCTTCCCGGACAGTTCCAGCGAACACTGAAGCTTTCTTT. Filled out from reference TRBV28 and TRBJ1-1, the complete variable domain reads DVKVTQSSRYLVKRTGEKVFLECVQDMDHENMFWYRQDPGLGLRLIYFSYDVKMKEKGDIPEGYSVSREKKERFSLILESASTNQTSMYLCASSSSRTVPANTEAFFGQGTRLTVV.

This clone was observed a single time. The chain has TRBV5-1 and TRBJ2-1; TRBD2 agrees at 7 bases. This CDR3 is built from 14 residues. The trim removed 0 bases at V and 9 bases at J, leaving 6 bases unmatched. The V gene's germline CDR1 is SGHRS and CDR2 YFSETQ. In DNA form, the CDR3 reads TGCGCCAGCAGCTTGGATAAGCCGGGAGGTGAGCAGTTCTTC. Protein product: CASSLDKPGGEQFF.

This chain joins TRBV13 and TRBJ2-1, with D possibly being TRBD2 (5 bases). The CDR3 is made up of 12 amino acids. V shed 0 bases and J shed 10 bases, with 7 bases lying between them. Germline V lookup: CDR1 PRHDT, CDR2 FYEKMQ (reference sequence). The CDR3 region is CASSLGGEEQFF. The CDR3 DNA follows: TGTGCCAGCAGCTTAGGGGGAGAGGAGCAGTTCTTC.